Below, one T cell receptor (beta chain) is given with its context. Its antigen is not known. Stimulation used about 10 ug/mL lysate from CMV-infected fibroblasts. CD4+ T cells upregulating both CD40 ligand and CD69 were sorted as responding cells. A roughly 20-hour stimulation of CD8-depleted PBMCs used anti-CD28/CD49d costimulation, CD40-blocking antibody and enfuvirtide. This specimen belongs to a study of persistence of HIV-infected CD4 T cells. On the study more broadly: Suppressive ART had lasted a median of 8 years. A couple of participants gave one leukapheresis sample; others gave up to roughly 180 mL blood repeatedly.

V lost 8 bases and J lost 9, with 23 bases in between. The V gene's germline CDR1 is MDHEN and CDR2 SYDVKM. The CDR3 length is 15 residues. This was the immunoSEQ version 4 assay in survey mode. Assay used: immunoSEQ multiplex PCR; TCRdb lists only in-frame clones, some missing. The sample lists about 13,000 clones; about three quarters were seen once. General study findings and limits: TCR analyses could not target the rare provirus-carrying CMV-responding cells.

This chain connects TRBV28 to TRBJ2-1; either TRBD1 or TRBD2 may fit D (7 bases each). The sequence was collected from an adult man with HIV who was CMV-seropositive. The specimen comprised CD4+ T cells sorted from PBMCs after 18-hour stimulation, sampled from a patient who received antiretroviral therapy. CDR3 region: CASGISRGGLVEQFF. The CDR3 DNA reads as TGTGCCAGCGGGATTAGCAGGGGGGGGCTTGTTGAGCAGTTCTTC. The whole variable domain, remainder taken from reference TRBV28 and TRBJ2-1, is DVKVTQSSRYLVKRTGEKVFLECVQDMDHENMFWYRQDPGLGLRLIYFSYDVKMKEKGDIPEGYSVSREKKERFSLILESASTNQTSMYLCASGISRGGLVEQFFGPGTRLTVL.